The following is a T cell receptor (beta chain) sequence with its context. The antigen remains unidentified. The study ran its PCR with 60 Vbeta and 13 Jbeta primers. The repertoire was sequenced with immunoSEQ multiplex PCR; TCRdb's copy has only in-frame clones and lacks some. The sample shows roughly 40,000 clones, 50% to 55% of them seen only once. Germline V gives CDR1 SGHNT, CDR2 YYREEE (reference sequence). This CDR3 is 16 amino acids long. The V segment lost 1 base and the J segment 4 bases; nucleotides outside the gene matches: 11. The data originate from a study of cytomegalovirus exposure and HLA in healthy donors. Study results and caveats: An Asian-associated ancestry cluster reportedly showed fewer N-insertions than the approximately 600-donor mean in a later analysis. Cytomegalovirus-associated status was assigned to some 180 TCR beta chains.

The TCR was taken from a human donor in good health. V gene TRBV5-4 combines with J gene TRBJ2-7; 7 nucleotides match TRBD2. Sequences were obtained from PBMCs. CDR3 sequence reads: CASSLLGGALGYEQYF. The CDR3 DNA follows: TGTGCCAGCAGCTTGCTGGGAGGGGCCCTCGGGTACGAGCAGTACTTC. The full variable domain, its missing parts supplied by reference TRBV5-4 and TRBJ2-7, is ETGVTQSPTHLIKTRGQQVTLRCSSQSGHNTVSWYQQALGQGPQFIFQYYREEENGRGNFPPRFSGLQFPNYSSELNVNALELDDSALYLCASSLLGGALGYEQYFGPGTRLTVT.